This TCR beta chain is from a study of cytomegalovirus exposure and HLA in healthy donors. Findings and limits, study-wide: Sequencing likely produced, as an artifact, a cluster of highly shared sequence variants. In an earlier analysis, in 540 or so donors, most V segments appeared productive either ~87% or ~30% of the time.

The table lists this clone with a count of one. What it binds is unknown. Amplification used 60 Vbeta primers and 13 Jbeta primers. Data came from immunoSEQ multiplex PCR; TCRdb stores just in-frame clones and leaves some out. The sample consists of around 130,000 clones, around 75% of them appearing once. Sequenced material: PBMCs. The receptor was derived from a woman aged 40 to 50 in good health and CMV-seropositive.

Written as DNA, the CDR3 is TGCGCCAGCAGCTTCTCAGGGGTTGCAACTAATGAAAAACTGTTTTTT. Protein: CASSFSGVATNEKLFF. The chain is built from TRBV5-1 and TRBJ1-4; D may be TRBD1 (6 bases). V lost 2 bases and J lost 0, with 11 bases in between. Germline values: CDR1 SGHRS, CDR2 YFSETQ. This CDR3 contains 16 residues.